The rows below give T cell receptor beta chains drawn from one sample of a study of cytomegalovirus exposure and HLA in healthy donors. Sequenced by immunoSEQ multiplex PCR; TCRdb stores in-frame clones only, minus some. Of about 130,000 clones detected, roughly 84% appear once; the ten largest clones hold over 1.5%. The specimen sequenced was PBMCs. The receptors here all came from a boy aged 10-17 years in good health and CMV-seronegative. Both conserved end residues are part of each CDR3. Fields, in order: V gene, clone size, D gene, CDR3 length, J gene, CDR3 DNA, CDR3 protein. A D gene is named only where the DNA matches it firmly. A row's size may be missing; if present it is once, few, many or a size class.

v_gene: TRBV7-8
abundance: .
d_gene: TRBD2
len: 15
j_gene: TRBJ2-2
CDR3nt: TGTGCCAGCAGCACAACTAGCGGACGGACCGGGGAGCTGTTTTTT
CDR3aa: CASSTTSGRTGELFF

v_gene: TRBV7-8
abundance: .
d_gene: .
len: 17
j_gene: TRBJ2-5
CDR3nt: TGTGCCAGCAGCTCGAGTAGGGGTTGGGGGGTCCAAGAGACCCAGTACTTC
CDR3aa: CASSSSRGWGVQETQYF

v_gene: TRBV9
abundance: .
d_gene: TRBD2
len: 16
j_gene: TRBJ2-1
CDR3nt: TGTGCCAGCAGCGTTATTGGGGGAGGGCCGGAGAATGAGCAGTTCTTC
CDR3aa: CASSVIGGGPENEQFF

v_gene: TRBV11-1
abundance: once
d_gene: TRBD1
len: 16
j_gene: TRBJ2-1
CDR3nt: TGTGCCAGCAGCTTACATCTAGGCAGGGGGCGTTTTGAGCAGTTCTTC
CDR3aa: CASSLHLGRGRFEQFF

v_gene: TRBV7-2
abundance: .
d_gene: TRBD1
len: 15
j_gene: TRBJ1-1
CDR3nt: TGTGCCAGCAGCTCCTACAGGGGGATGAACACTGAAGCTTTCTTT
CDR3aa: CASSSYRGMNTEAFF

v_gene: TRBV5-4
abundance: .
d_gene: .
len: 14
j_gene: TRBJ1-2
CDR3nt: TGTGCCAGCAGCTTGGCCTCCTCTAACTATGGCTACACCTTC
CDR3aa: CASSLASSNYGYTF

v_gene: TRBV11-2
abundance: .
d_gene: TRBD2
len: 16
j_gene: TRBJ2-7
CDR3nt: TGTGCCAGCAGCCCAGGGAGGACTAGCGGGAGCTACGAGCAGTACTTC
CDR3aa: CASSPGRTSGSYEQYF

v_gene: TRBV14
abundance: .
d_gene: .
len: 18
j_gene: TRBJ1-1
CDR3nt: TGTGCCAGCAGCCAAGAGATGAGGGTCACATCGATGAACACTGAAGCTTTCTTT
CDR3aa: CASSQEMRVTSMNTEAFF

v_gene: TRBV29-1
abundance: once
d_gene: TRBD2
len: 15
j_gene: TRBJ2-1
CDR3nt: TGCAGCGTTGAAGAGGTCGCGGGGGGGCTGGATGAGCAGTTCTTC
CDR3aa: CSVEEVAGGLDEQFF

v_gene: TRBV29-1
abundance: .
d_gene: .
len: 8
j_gene: TRBJ1-2
CDR3nt: TGCAGCGTGGAGACTAGCACCTTC
CDR3aa: CSVETSTF

v_gene: TRBV2
abundance: once
d_gene: .
len: 14
j_gene: TRBJ1-5
CDR3nt: TGTGCCAGCAGTGATTTACACTACAATCAGCCCCAGCATTTT
CDR3aa: CASSDLHYNQPQHF

v_gene: TRBV2
abundance: .
d_gene: TRBD1
len: 15
j_gene: TRBJ1-5
CDR3nt: TGTGCCAGCTCCCGCGACCAGGGGGAAAATCAGCCCCAGCATTTT
CDR3aa: CASSRDQGENQPQHF